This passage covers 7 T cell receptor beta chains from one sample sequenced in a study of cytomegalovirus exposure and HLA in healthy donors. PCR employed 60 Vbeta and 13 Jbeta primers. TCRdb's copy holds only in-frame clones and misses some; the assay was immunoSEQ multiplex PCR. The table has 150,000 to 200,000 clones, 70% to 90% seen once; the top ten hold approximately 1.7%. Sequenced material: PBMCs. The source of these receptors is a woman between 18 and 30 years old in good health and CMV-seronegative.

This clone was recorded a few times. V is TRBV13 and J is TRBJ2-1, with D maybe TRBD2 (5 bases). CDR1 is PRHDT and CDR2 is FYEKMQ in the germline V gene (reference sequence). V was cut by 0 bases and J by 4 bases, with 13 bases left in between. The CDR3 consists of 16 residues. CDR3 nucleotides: TGTGCCAGCAGCTTAGGGGGCAGTAGGGAGTACAATGAGCAGTTCTTC. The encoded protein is CASSLGGSREYNEQFF.

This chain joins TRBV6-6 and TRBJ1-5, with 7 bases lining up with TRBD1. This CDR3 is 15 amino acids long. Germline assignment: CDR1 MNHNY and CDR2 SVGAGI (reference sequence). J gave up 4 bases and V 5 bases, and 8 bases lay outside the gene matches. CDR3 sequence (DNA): TGTGCCAGCAGTACCGGGACAGAGCATAATCAGCCCCAGCATTTT. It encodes CASSTGTEHNQPQHF.

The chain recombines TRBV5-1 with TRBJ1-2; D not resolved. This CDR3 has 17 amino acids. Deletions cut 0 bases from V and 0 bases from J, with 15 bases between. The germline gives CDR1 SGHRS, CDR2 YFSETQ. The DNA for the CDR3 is TGCGCCAGCAGCTTGGTCGGAGGGCCTGTCACTAACTATGGCTACACCTTC. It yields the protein CASSLVGGPVTNYGYTF.

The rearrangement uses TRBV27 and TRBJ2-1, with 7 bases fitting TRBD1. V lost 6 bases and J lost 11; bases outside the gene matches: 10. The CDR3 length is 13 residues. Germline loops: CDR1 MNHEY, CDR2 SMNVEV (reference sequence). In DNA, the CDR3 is TGTGCCAGCAGATACCAGGGGGTCGGCCAGCAGTTCTTC. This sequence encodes CASRYQGVGQQFF.

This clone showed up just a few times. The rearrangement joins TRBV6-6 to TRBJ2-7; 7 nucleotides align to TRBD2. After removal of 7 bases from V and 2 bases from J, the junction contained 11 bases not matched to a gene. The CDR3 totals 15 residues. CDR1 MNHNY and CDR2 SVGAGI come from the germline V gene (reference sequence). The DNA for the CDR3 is TGTGCCAGCACCCTCCCAGGGAGGGCGGCCTACGAGCAGTACTTC. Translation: CASTLPGRAAYEQYF.

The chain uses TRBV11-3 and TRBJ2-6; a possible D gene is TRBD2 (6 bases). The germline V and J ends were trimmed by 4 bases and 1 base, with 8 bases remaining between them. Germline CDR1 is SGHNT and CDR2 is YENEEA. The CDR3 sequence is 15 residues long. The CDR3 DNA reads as TGTGCCAGCAGCTACCGGGGGTCTGGGGCCAACGTCCTGACTTTC. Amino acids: CASSYRGSGANVLTF.

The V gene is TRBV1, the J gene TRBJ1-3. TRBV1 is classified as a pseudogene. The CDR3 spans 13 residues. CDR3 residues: CTSGRVSGNTIYF. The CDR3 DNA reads TGCACCTCGGGGAGGGTCTCTGGAAACACCATATATTTT.